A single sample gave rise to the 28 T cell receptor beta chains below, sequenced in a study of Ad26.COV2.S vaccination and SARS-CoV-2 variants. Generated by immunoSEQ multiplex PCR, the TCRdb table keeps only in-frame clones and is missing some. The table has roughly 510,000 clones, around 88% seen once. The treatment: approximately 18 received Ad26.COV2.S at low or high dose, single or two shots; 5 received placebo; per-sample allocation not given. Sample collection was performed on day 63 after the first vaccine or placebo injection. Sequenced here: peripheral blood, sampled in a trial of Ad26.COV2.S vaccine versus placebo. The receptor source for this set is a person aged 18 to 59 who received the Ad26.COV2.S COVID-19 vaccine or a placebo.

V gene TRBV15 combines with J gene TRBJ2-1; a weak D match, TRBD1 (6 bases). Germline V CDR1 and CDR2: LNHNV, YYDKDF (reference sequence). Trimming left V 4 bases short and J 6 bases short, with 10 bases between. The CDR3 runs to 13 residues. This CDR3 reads CATSTGVVNEQFF. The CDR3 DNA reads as TGTGCCACCAGCACAGGGGTTGTCAATGAGCAGTTCTTC.

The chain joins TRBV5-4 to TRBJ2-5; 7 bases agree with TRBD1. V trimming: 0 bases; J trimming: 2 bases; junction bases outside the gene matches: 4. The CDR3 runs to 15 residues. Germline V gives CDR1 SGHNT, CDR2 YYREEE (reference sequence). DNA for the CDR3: TGTGCCAGCAGCTTGGGGGCCAGGGGGCAAGAGACCCAGTACTTC. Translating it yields CASSLGARGQETQYF.

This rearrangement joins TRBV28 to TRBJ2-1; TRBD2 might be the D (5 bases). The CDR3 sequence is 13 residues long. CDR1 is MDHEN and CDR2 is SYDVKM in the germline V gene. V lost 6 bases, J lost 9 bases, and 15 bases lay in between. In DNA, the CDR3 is TGTGCCAGCAGCAACCCACTAGTTACTGAGCAGTTCTTC. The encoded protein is CASSNPLVTEQFF.

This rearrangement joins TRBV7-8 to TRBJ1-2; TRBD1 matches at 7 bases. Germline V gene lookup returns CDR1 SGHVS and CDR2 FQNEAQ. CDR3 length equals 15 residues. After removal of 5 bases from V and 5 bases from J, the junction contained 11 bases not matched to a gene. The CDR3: CASSDTRQGVYGYTF. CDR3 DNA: TGTGCCAGCAGCGACACCCGACAGGGAGTTTATGGCTACACCTTC.

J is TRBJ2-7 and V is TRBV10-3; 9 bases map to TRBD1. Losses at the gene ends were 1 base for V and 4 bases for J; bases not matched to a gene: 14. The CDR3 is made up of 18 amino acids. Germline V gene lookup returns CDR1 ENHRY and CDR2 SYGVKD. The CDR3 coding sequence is TGTGCCATCAGTGAGTTGGGACAGGGCCGTGCGATCAGGTACGAGCAGTACTTC. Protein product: CAISELGQGRAIRYEQYF.

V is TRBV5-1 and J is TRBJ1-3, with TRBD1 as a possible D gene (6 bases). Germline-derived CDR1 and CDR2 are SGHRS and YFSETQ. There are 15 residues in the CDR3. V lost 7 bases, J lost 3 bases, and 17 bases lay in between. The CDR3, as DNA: TGCGCCAGCGGGGGCAGCCCAGGCATTGGAAACACCATATATTTT. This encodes CASGGSPGIGNTIYF. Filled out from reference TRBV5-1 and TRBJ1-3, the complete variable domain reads KAGVTQTPRYLIKTRGQQVTLSCSPISGHRSVSWYQQTPGQGLQFLFEYFSETQRNKGNFPGRFSGRQFSNSRSEMNVSTLELGDSALYLCASGGSPGIGNTIYFGEGSWLTVV.

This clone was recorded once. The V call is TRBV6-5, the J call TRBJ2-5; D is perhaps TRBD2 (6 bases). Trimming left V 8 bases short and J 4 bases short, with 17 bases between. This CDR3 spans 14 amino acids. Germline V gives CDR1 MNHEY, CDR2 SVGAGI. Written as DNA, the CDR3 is TGTGCCAGCGGGAGGACGGGCAGGGCAGAGACCCAGTACTTC. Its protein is CASGRTGRAETQYF.

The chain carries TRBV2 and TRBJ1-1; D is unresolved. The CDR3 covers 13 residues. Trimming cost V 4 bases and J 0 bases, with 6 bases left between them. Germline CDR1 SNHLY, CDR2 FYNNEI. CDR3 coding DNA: TGTGCCAGCAGTGGGGAGATGAACACTGAAGCTTTCTTT. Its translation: CASSGEMNTEAFF.

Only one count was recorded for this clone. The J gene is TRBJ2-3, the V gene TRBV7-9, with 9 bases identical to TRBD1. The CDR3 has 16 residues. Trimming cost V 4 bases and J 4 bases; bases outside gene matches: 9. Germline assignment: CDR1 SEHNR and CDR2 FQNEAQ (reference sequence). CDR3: CASSSAGTGWPDTQYF. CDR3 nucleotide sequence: TGTGCCAGCAGCTCAGCCGGGACAGGGTGGCCAGATACGCAGTATTTT.

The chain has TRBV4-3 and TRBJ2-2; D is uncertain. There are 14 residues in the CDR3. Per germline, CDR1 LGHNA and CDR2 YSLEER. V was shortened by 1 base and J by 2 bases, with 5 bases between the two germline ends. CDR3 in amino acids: CASSQVQNTGELFF. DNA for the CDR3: TGCGCCAGCAGCCAAGTACAAAACACCGGGGAGCTGTTTTTT.

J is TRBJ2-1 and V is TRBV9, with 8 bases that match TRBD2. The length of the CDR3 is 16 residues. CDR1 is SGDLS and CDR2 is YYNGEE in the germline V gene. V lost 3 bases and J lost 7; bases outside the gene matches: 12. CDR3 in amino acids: CASSARREGRRNEQFF. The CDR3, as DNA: TGTGCCAGCAGCGCTAGACGGGAGGGCCGTCGGAATGAGCAGTTCTTC.

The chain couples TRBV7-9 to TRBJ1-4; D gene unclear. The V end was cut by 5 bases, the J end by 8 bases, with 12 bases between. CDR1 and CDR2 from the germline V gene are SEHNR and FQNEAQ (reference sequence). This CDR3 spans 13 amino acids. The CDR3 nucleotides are TGTGCCAGCAGCGCCCGGGAATGGGAAAAACTGTTTTTT. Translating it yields CASSAREWEKLFF.

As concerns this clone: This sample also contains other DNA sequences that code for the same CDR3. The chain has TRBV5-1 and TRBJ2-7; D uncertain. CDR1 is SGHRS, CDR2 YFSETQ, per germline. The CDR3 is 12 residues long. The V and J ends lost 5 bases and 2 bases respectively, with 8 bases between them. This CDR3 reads CASRAETYEQYF. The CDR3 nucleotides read TGCGCCAGCAGGGCAGAAACCTACGAGCAGTACTTC.

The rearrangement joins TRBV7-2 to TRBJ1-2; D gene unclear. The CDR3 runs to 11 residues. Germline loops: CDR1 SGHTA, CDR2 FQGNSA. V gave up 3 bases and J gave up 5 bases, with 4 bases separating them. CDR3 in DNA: TGTGCCAGCAGCTTGGATTATGGCTACACCTTC. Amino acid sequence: CASSLDYGYTF.

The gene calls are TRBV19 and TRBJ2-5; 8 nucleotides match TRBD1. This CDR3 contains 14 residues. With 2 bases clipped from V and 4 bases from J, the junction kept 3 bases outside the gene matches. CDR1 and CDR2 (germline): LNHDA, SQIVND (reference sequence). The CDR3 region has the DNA TGTGCCAGTAGTATAAGAGGACAGGGAGAGACCCAGTACTTC. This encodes CASSIRGQGETQYF. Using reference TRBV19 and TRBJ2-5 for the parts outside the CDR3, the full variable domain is DGGITQSPKYLFRKEGQNVTLSCEQNLNHDAMYWYRQDPGQGLRLIYYSQIVNDFQKGDIAEGYSVSREKKESFPLTVTSAQKNPTAFYLCASSIRGQGETQYFGPGTRLLVL.

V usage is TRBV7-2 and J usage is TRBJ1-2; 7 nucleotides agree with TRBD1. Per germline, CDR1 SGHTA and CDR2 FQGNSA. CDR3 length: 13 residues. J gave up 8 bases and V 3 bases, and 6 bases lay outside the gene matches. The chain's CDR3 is CASSFGRGAGYTF. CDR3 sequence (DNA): TGTGCCAGCAGCTTCGGCAGGGGGGCCGGCTACACCTTC.

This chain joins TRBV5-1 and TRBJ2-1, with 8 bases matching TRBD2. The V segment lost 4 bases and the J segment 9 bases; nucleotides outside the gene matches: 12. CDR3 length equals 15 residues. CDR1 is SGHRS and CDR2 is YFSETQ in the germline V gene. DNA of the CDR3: TGCGCCAGCAGCCTAGGCGGGACTAGTCCTTTTGAGCAGTTCTTC. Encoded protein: CASSLGGTSPFEQFF. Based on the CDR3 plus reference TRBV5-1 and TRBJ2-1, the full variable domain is KAGVTQTPRYLIKTRGQQVTLSCSPISGHRSVSWYQQTPGQGLQFLFEYFSETQRNKGNFPGRFSGRQFSNSRSEMNVSTLELGDSALYLCASSLGGTSPFEQFFGPGTRLTVL.

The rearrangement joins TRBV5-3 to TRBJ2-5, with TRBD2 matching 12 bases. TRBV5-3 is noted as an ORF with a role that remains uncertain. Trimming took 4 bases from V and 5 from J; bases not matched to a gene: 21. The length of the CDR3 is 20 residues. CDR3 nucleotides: TGTGCCAGAAGCACCACTAGCGGGAGGAGGGGGGTGATGGGGCCGGAGACCCAGTACTTC. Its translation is CARSTTSGRRGVMGPETQYF.

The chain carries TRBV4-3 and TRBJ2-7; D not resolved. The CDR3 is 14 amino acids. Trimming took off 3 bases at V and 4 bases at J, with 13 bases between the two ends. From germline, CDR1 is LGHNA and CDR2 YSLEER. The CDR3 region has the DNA TGCGCCAGCAGCCAGTGGTCAGACACGTACGAGCAGTACTTC. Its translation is CASSQWSDTYEQYF.

In DNA form, the CDR3 reads TGTGCCAGTAGTACGGACCTGGGGACTGAAGCTTTCTTT. It encodes CASSTDLGTEAFF. The chain couples TRBV19 to TRBJ1-1; D gene ambiguous. The CDR3 consists of 13 residues. Germline V gene data show CDR1 as LNHDA and CDR2 as SQIVND (reference sequence). The V end was cut by 4 bases, the J end by 5 bases, with 11 bases between.

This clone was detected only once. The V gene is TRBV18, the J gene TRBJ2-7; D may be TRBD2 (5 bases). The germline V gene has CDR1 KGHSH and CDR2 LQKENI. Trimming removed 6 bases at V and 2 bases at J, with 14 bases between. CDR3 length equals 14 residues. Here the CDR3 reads CASSSSGPTYEQYF. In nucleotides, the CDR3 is TGTGCCAGCTCTAGCAGCGGACCGACCTACGAGCAGTACTTC.

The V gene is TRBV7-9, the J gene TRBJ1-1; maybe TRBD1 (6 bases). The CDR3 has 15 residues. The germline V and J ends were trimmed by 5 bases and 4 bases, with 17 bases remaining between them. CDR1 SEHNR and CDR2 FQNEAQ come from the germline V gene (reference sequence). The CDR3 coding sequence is TGTGCCAGCAGCCCTAGTGGGTTGGGGGCCACTGAAGCTTTCTTT. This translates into CASSPSGLGATEAFF.

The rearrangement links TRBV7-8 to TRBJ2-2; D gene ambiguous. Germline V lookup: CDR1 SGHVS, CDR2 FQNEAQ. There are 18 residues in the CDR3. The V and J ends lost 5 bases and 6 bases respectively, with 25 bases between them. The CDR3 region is CASSPRGGLSAVAGELFF. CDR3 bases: TGTGCCAGCAGCCCCCGAGGTGGCCTCTCAGCTGTAGCCGGGGAGCTGTTTTTT. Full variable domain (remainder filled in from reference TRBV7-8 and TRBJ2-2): GAGVSQSPRYKVAKRGQDVALRCDPISGHVSLFWYQQALGQGPEFLTYFQNEAQLDKSGLPSDRFFAERPEGSVSTLKIQRTQQEDSAVYLCASSPRGGLSAVAGELFFGEGSRLTVL.

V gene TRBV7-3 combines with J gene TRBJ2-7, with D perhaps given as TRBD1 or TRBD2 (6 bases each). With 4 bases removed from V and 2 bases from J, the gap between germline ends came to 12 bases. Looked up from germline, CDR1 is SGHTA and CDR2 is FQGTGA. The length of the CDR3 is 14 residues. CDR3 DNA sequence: TGTGCCAGCAGCTCGCTAGGGGGGACCTACGAGCAGTACTTC. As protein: CASSSLGGTYEQYF.

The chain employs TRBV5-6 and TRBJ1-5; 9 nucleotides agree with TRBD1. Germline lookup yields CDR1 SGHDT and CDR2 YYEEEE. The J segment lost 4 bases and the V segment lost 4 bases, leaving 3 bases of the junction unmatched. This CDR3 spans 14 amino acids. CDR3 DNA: TGTGCCAGCAGCACACAGGGGGCAAATCAGCCCCAGCATTTT. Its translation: CASSTQGANQPQHF.

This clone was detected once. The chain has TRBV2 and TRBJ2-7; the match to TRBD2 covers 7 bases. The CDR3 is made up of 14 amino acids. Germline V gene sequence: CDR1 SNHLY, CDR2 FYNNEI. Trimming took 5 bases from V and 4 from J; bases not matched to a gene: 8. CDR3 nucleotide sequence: TGTGCCAGCAGTCCCGCTGGGGGGGGGTACGAGCAGTACTTC. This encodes CASSPAGGGYEQYF.

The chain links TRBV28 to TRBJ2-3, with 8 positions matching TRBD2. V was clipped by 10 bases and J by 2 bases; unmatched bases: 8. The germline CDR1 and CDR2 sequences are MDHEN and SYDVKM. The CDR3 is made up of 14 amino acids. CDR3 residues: CATDEAGDTDTQYF. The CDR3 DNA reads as TGTGCCACCGATGAAGCGGGGGACACAGATACGCAGTATTTT.

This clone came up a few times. The CDR3 nucleotides read TGTGCCAGCAGCCTCCTTGAGTACGAGCAGTACTTC. Its translation: CASSLLEYEQYF. The V gene is TRBV6-2 or TRBV6-3, the J gene TRBJ2-7; no clear D gene. The CDR3 spans 12 residues. The germline CDR1 and CDR2 sequences are MNHEY and SVGEGT. Trimming cost V 6 bases and J 4 bases, with 10 bases left between them.